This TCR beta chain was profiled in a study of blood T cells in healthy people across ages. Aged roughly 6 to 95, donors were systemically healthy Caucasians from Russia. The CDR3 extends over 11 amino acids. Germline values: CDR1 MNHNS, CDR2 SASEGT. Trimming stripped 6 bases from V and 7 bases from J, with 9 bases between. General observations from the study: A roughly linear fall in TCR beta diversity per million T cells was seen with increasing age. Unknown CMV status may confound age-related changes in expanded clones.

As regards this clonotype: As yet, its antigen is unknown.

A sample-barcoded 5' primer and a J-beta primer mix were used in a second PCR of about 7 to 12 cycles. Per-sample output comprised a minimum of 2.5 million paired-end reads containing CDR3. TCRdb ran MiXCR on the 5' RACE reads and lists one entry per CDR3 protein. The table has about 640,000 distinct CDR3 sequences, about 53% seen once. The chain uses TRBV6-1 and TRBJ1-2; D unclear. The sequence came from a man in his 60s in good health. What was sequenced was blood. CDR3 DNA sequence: TGTGCCAGCAGCGACCTCCTTGGCTACACCTTC. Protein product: CASSDLLGYTF.